The 13 T cell receptor beta chains reported below all come from one sample, sequenced in a study of PD-L1 blockade in urothelial cancer (dated by TCRdb to about 2017). What this sample's time point label stands for: pretreatment tumor sample. Library preparation employed the immunoSEQ multiplex PCR assay. In its TCRdb copy, this immuneACCESS table keeps in-frame sequences only and misses some clones. Where compared with another copy, unresolved V genes explain less than half of these, and the others have no known cause. Within this sample are just over 35,000 clones, with roughly 38% of them counted one time only. The ten most abundant clones make up around 9% of the sample. This specimen consisted of tumor tissue, obtained before atezolizumab (anti-PD-L1) treatment. The receptors stem from a man aged 60 to 69 with urothelial cancer.

CDR3: CASSRGGTGFGYTF. CDR3 in DNA: TGTGCCAGCAGTAGAGGGGGGACAGGGTTTGGCTACACCTTC. J is TRBJ1-2 and V is TRBV28, with 9 bases aligning to TRBD1. The CDR3 runs to 14 residues. Germline V gene lookup returns CDR1 MDHEN and CDR2 SYDVKM. Trimming at V came to 5 bases and at J to 7 bases, leaving 8 bases not matched to a gene.

In this sample, this clone turned up a few times. This chain links TRBV19 with TRBJ2-7; 10 bases align to TRBD1. Per germline, CDR1 LNHDA and CDR2 SQIVND (reference sequence). Trimming removed 4 bases from V and 1 base from J; junction bases left unmatched: 7. The CDR3 length is 16 residues. This chain's CDR3 is CASSKGQGKGSYEQYF. The CDR3 DNA reads TGTGCCAGTAGTAAGGGACAGGGGAAGGGATCCTACGAGCAGTACTTC.

As to this clone: One junction end does not reproduce the germline sequence, and a read error may be involved. The chain combines TRBV6-8 with TRBJ1-2; 12 bases are shared with TRBD1. CDR1 and CDR2 from the germline V gene are MNHGY and SAAAGT. The CDR3 is 14 residues long. DNA for the CDR3: TGTGCCATCAGTGGGGGACAGGGGGCCTATGGCTACACCTTC. This sequence encodes CAISGGQGAYGYTF.

This clone showed up just a few times. This sequence joins TRBV27 and TRBJ2-7, with a weak D call TRBD2 (5 bases). The CDR3 consists of 13 residues. CDR1 MNHEY and CDR2 SMNVEV come from the germline V gene (reference sequence). Trimming removed 2 bases at V and 6 bases at J, with 11 bases between. CDR3 nucleotide sequence: TGTGCCAGCAGTTTAGCGGGTAGAGGCGAGCAGTACTTC. Translated: CASSLAGRGEQYF.

This clone showed up many times. The chain has TRBV6-8 and TRBJ2-2; TRBD1 agrees at 8 bases. The junction had 7 bases not matched to a gene; V was cut back by 6 bases and J by 4 bases. Germline V lookup: CDR1 MNHGY, CDR2 SAAAGT. This CDR3 has 15 residues. DNA of the CDR3: TGTGCCAGCAGCCAGACAGGGGTAATCACCGGGGAGCTGTTTTTT. Its translation: CASSQTGVITGELFF.

This clone was picked up a small number of times. The chain carries TRBV10-3 and TRBJ1-5; D unclear. V shed 0 bases and J shed 6 bases, with 6 bases lying between them. The CDR3 spans 13 residues. The germline V gene encodes CDR1 ENHRY and CDR2 SYGVKD. CDR3 DNA sequence: TGTGCCATCAGTGAGTCGATGGCTCAGCCCCAGCATTTT. Its protein is CAISESMAQPQHF.

There are a few counts of this clone. The V call is TRBV5-1, the J call TRBJ2-5; the match to TRBD2 covers 7 bases. This CDR3 is 14 amino acids long. Germline trimming cut 0 bases from V and 5 bases from J; bases unmatched to any gene: 4. Germline values: CDR1 SGHRS, CDR2 YFSETQ. The CDR3 spells CASSLAGGSETQYF. The CDR3 DNA follows: TGCGCCAGCAGCTTGGCCGGCGGGAGTGAGACCCAGTACTTC.

Many counts were recorded for this clone. This CDR3 reads CASGTARVPETQYF. CDR3 coding DNA: TGTGCCAGCGGTACCGCAAGGGTGCCGGAGACCCAGTACTTC. J is TRBJ2-5 and V is TRBV6-8; no clear D gene. The germline CDR1 and CDR2 sequences are MNHGY and SAAAGT. Trimming removed 8 bases at V and 5 bases at J, with 18 bases between. CDR3 length: 14 amino acids.

J is TRBJ2-4 and V is TRBV18; tentatively, D is TRBD1 or TRBD2 (5 bases each). V lost 3 bases and J lost 1, with 13 bases in between. The CDR3 loop spans 16 amino acids. CDR1 and CDR2 from the germline V gene are KGHSH and LQKENI. This chain's CDR3 is CASSPGPQNAKNIQYF. CDR3 coding DNA: TGTGCCAGCTCACCGGGACCTCAAAATGCCAAAAACATTCAGTACTTC.

V and J are TRBV2 and TRBJ2-3; perhaps TRBD2 as D (6 bases). The germline gives CDR1 SNHLY, CDR2 FYNNEI. V gave up 5 bases and J gave up 2 bases, with 11 bases separating them. CDR3 length: 14 residues. Here the CDR3 DNA reads TGTGCCAGCAGTAGGGACTTCAACACAGATACGCAGTATTTT. Protein: CASSRDFNTDTQYF.

This clone is deemed medium-sized. This chain uses TRBV19 with TRBJ2-2; no reliable D call. CDR1 LNHDA and CDR2 SQIVND come from the germline V gene (reference sequence). This CDR3 contains 15 residues. V was cut by 1 base and J by 3 bases, with 9 bases left in between. This CDR3 reads CASSIGSDDTGELFF. Written as DNA, the CDR3 is TGTGCCAGTAGTATAGGCAGCGATGACACCGGGGAGCTGTTTTTT.

This clone occurred a few times. The V and J genes are TRBV11-3 and TRBJ1-5, with D possibly matching TRBD1 (5 bases). The CDR3 totals 15 residues. CDR1 and CDR2 from the germline V gene are SGHNT and YENEEA. Between the trimmed V and J ends, which lost 1 base and 9 bases, there was a span of 16 bases. DNA for the CDR3: TGTGCCAGCAGCTTAGTGGGGACCTTCGATGGGCCCCAGCATTTT. This sequence encodes CASSLVGTFDGPQHF.

In this sample, this clone turned up many times. The V gene is TRBV6-8, the J gene TRBJ2-3; tentative D call: TRBD2 (5 bases). Trimming left V 2 bases short and J 3 bases short, with 9 bases between. In germline, CDR1 is MNHGY, CDR2 SAAAGT. The CDR3 length is 14 residues. The CDR3 DNA sequence: TGTGCCAGCAGTTACCGGGGTCCGACAGATACGCAGTATTTT. Protein sequence: CASSYRGPTDTQYF.